These 13 T cell receptor beta chains were sequenced from one sample in a study of cytomegalovirus exposure and HLA in healthy donors. The PCR employed 60 Vbeta primers together with 13 Jbeta primers. Assay: immunoSEQ multiplex PCR; the TCRdb copy retains only in-frame clones and omits some. This repertoire shows around 100,000 clones, 70% found once; its top ten account for roughly 10%. The sample comprised PBMCs. These receptors came from a man between 25 and 39 years old in good health and CMV-seropositive.

V gene TRBV6-6 combines with J gene TRBJ1-1; the D gene is possibly TRBD1 (5 bases). Germline CDR1 reads MNHNY; CDR2 reads SVGAGI (reference sequence). This CDR3 region has 16 residues. Trimming cost V 6 bases and J 6 bases, with 23 bases left between them. As DNA, the CDR3 is TGTGCCAGCAGCGTCATACGGGGGGAGGGTGCCGCTGAAGCTTTCTTT. Protein: CASSVIRGEGAAEAFF.

The J gene is TRBJ1-2, the V gene TRBV5-3; D is possibly TRBD1 (5 bases). TRBV5-3 is flagged as an ORF with uncertain function. This CDR3 contains 16 residues. Trimming left V 4 bases short and J 4 bases short, with 20 bases between. The DNA of the CDR3 is TGTGCCAGAAGCCACCCTCCTCGGGGGTCCAGCTATGGCTACACCTTC. Amino acid sequence: CARSHPPRGSSYGYTF.

The chain has TRBV5-1 and TRBJ2-3, with TRBD2 matching over 9 bases. The CDR3 consists of 20 residues. V lost 4 bases to trimming and J lost 2 bases; unmatched junction nucleotides: 20. Germline CDR1 is SGHRS and CDR2 is YFSETQ. CDR3 region: CASSPLGAGGYKIPTDTQYF. The CDR3 bases are TGCGCCAGCAGCCCCCTAGGAGCGGGGGGCTACAAAATTCCCACAGATACGCAGTATTTT.

The rearrangement links TRBV19 to TRBJ1-5, with 11 bases lining up with TRBD1. The CDR3 is 15 residues long. V shed 6 bases, J shed 5 bases, and the junction held 6 bases outside the gene matches. Looked up from germline, CDR1 is LNHDA and CDR2 is SQIVND (reference sequence). The CDR3: CASRVDRGHYQPQHF. Written as DNA, the CDR3 is TGTGCCAGTAGAGTGGACAGGGGGCATTATCAGCCCCAGCATTTT.

The chain recombines TRBV9 with TRBJ1-1, with D possibly being TRBD1 (5 bases). From germline, CDR1 is SGDLS and CDR2 YYNGEE. V was trimmed by 3 bases and J by 5 bases, leaving 11 bases between them. This CDR3 comprises 13 residues. The CDR3 spells CASSEGPPTEAFF. In DNA form, the CDR3 reads TGTGCCAGCAGCGAGGGGCCTCCGACTGAAGCTTTCTTT.

J is TRBJ2-1 and V is TRBV16; D gene unclear. The CDR3 runs to 14 residues. In germline, CDR1 is KGHSY, CDR2 FQNENV. The V and J ends lost 1 base and 3 bases respectively, with 7 bases between them. CDR3 nucleotides: TGTGCCAGCAGCCAATTTAACGGCTACAATGAGCAGTTCTTC. It specifies CASSQFNGYNEQFF.

Concerning this clone itself: The sample contains more than one DNA sequence encoding this CDR3. V gene TRBV7-2 combines with J gene TRBJ2-1; D unclear. The CDR3 loop spans 12 amino acids. V was pared by 5 bases and J by 7 bases, with 9 bases between. From germline, CDR1 is SGHTA and CDR2 FQGNSA. CDR3: CASSQGVNEQFF. CDR3 bases: TGTGCCAGCAGCCAAGGAGTGAATGAGCAGTTCTTC.

The chain is built from TRBV6-5 and TRBJ2-2; maybe TRBD2 (6 bases). This CDR3 is 13 amino acids long. V lost 11 bases, J lost 4 bases, and 14 bases lay in between. Germline V gene lookup returns CDR1 MNHEY and CDR2 SVGAGI. CDR3 nucleotide sequence: TGTGCCGCGGAGGGGCGCGGCACCGGGGAGCTGTTTTTT. Translation gives CAAEGRGTGELFF.

The chain links TRBV6-4 to TRBJ2-1; a weak D match, TRBD2 (5 bases). Per the germline V gene, CDR1 is MRHNA and CDR2 is SNTAGT. The germline V and J ends were trimmed by 0 bases and 7 bases, with 13 bases remaining between them. This CDR3 is 15 amino acids long. CDR3 sequence reads: CASSDSSSPGNEQFF. For the CDR3, the DNA is TGTGCCAGCAGTGACTCAAGCTCCCCGGGGAATGAGCAGTTCTTC.

The chain uses TRBV7-9 and TRBJ1-2; 9 nucleotides match TRBD1. The CDR3 extends over 14 amino acids. V lost 5 bases to trimming and J lost 4 bases; unmatched junction nucleotides: 5. The germline V gene has CDR1 SEHNR and CDR2 FQNEAQ (reference sequence). The CDR3 DNA reads TGTGCCAGCAGCCTACAGGGGGCTGTCTATGGCTACACCTTC. The encoded protein is CASSLQGAVYGYTF.

This chain links TRBV5-6 with TRBJ1-6, with a weak D call TRBD1 (5 bases). Germline V gene data show CDR1 as SGHDT and CDR2 as YYEEEE. Trimming stripped 6 bases from V and 7 bases from J, with 17 bases between. There are 15 residues in the CDR3. The CDR3 sequence: CASIPWRGENSPLHF. CDR3 nucleotides: TGTGCCAGCATCCCGTGGAGGGGTGAGAATTCACCCCTCCACTTT.

V gene TRBV28 combines with J gene TRBJ1-6; possible D gene TRBD1, 6 bases. Germline V gives CDR1 MDHEN, CDR2 SYDVKM. Deletions cut 6 bases from V and 5 bases from J, with 14 bases between. The CDR3 contains 15 residues. The CDR3 bases are TGTGCCAGCAGGATTTCAGGGGTGAATAATTCACCCCTCCACTTT. Translated, it gives CASRISGVNNSPLHF.

This clone was seen only a few times. This sequence joins TRBV7-6 and TRBJ2-3; D not certain. The CDR3 consists of 12 residues. The germline gives CDR1 SGHVS, CDR2 FNYEAQ. V was clipped by 9 bases and J by 2 bases, with 9 bases between them. The CDR3 reads CARIEPTDTQYF. DNA for the CDR3: TGTGCCAGGATAGAACCCACAGATACGCAGTATTTT.